One sample yielded the 20 T cell receptor beta chains listed below, sequenced in a study of blood T cell repertoires in COVID-19. Method: immunoSEQ multiplex PCR; TCRdb's copy keeps in-frame clones and lacks some. The sample includes over 300,000 clones, around four fifths of them seen just once. Specimen: peripheral blood. The origin of the receptors is a woman aged 50 to 65 with acute or convalescent COVID-19.

The chain links TRBV2 to TRBJ1-3, with D unresolved. Germline values: CDR1 SNHLY, CDR2 FYNNEI. V lost 8 bases to trimming and J lost 0 bases, with 11 bases between them. CDR3 size: 14 residues. CDR3 region: CASLYSPSGNTIYF. The CDR3 DNA is TGTGCCAGCTTATACAGCCCCTCTGGAAACACCATATATTTT.

This clone has only one observation. The chain has TRBV12-3 or TRBV12-4 and TRBJ1-1; the match to TRBD1 covers 8 bases. The CDR3 has 12 residues. V shed 3 bases, J shed 8 bases, and the junction held 2 bases outside the gene matches. CDR3 loop: CASSFRTGEAFF. The DNA for the CDR3 is TGTGCCAGCAGTTTTCGGACAGGGGAAGCTTTCTTT.

V gene TRBV5-5 combines with J gene TRBJ1-1; D is undetermined. Germline V CDR1 and CDR2: SGHKS, YYEKEE (reference sequence). Trimming took 4 bases from V and 3 from J, leaving 16 bases between them. The CDR3 has 15 residues. CDR3 in DNA: TGTGCCAGCAGCCTTGCACTTACCGGGGACACTGAAGCTTTCTTT. Encoded protein: CASSLALTGDTEAFF.

The genes are TRBV3-1 (or the pseudogene TRBV3-2) and TRBJ2-7; D remains unclear. The germline gives CDR1 LGHDT, CDR2 YNNKEL (reference sequence). V was clipped by 0 bases and J by 0 bases, with 6 bases between them. The CDR3 loop spans 14 amino acids. CDR3 sequence (DNA): TGTGCCAGCAGCCAAGAACCAGTCTCCTACGAGCAGTACTTC. As protein: CASSQEPVSYEQYF.

The chain uses TRBV29-1 and TRBJ2-7; D ambiguous. Trimming pared 6 bases from V and 2 bases from J, leaving 11 bases between. The CDR3 spans 12 residues. The germline gives CDR1 SQVTM, CDR2 ANQGSEA. CDR3 loop: CSVTGETYEQYF. In nucleotides, the CDR3 is TGCAGCGTAACCGGTGAGACCTACGAGCAGTACTTC.

The chain joins TRBV5-5 to TRBJ1-1; D gene ambiguous. Germline CDR1 reads SGHKS; CDR2 reads YYEKEE (reference sequence). The ends were cut back, 2 bases at V and 1 base at J, with 9 bases in the middle. The CDR3 has 14 amino acids. CDR3: CASSFGRGNTEAFF. In DNA form, the CDR3 reads TGTGCCAGCAGCTTCGGACGGGGGAACACTGAAGCTTTCTTT. Supplemented by reference TRBV5-5 and TRBJ1-1, the full variable domain reads DAGVTQSPTHLIKTRGQQVTLRCSPISGHKSVSWYQQVLGQGPQFIFQYYEKEERGRGNFPDRFSARQFPNYSSELNVNALLLGDSALYLCASSFGRGNTEAFFGQGTRLTVV.

CDR3 amino acids: CASSLSLRGVGTGELFF. CDR3 in DNA: TGTGCCAGCAGCTTGAGTCTGCGGGGAGTAGGGACCGGGGAGCTGTTTTTT. The V gene is TRBV7-9, the J gene TRBJ2-2, with a tentative D call TRBD2 (6 bases). The V end was cut by 3 bases, the J end by 5 bases, with 19 bases between. The V gene's germline CDR1 is SEHNR and CDR2 FQNEAQ (reference sequence). The CDR3 covers 17 residues.

The rearrangement uses TRBV3-1 (or the pseudogene TRBV3-2) and TRBJ2-7; the D is unclear. V was pared by 4 bases and J by 2 bases, with 15 bases between. The CDR3 covers 15 residues. Germline CDR1 reads LGHDT; CDR2 reads YNNKEL (reference sequence). CDR3 sequence reads: CASSPEVGLTYEQYF. CDR3 bases: TGTGCCAGCAGCCCAGAGGTTGGCCTCACCTACGAGCAGTACTTC.

The chain uses TRBV5-1 and TRBJ2-3; no clear D. Germline V gives CDR1 SGHRS, CDR2 YFSETQ. Trimming shortened V by 4 bases and J by 0 bases, and 6 bases separated the two germline ends. This CDR3 contains 13 residues. CDR3: CASSRVSTDTQYF. The DNA for the CDR3 is TGCGCCAGCAGCCGGGTTAGCACAGATACGCAGTATTTT.

This clone has more than one count but fewer than ten. Within the sample, other DNA sequences also encode this same CDR3. The V and J genes are TRBV5-1 and TRBJ1-5; a possible D gene is TRBD1 (6 bases). CDR1 and CDR2 (germline): SGHRS, YFSETQ. The V end was cut by 1 base, the J end by 5 bases, with 13 bases between. The CDR3 has 15 amino acids. CDR3 coding DNA: TGCGCCAGCAGCTTGTCCGGGACACTAGATCAGCCCCAGCATTTT. As protein: CASSLSGTLDQPQHF.

This clone has only one observation. The J gene is TRBJ1-1, the V gene TRBV10-1; D may be TRBD1 (6 bases). This CDR3 comprises 13 residues. The germline V gene has CDR1 WNHNN and CDR2 SYGVQD (reference sequence). Deletions cut 11 bases from V and 1 base from J, with 14 bases between. CDR3 nucleotide sequence: TGCGCCTTTCGCGAAGGGGGGAACACTGAAGCTTTCTTT. Its translation is CAFREGGNTEAFF.

This clone was counted between two and nine times. The V gene is TRBV1, the J gene TRBJ2-7; the D call TRBD2 from the table was never checked on the DNA. TRBV1 is tagged as a pseudogene. The CDR3 loop spans 11 amino acids. The CDR3 reads CTSRTIHEQYV. The DNA for the CDR3 is TGCACCAGCAGGACTATCCACGAGCAGTACGTC.

The chain uses TRBV4-1 and TRBJ1-6, with 10 bases matching TRBD1. The CDR3 covers 16 residues. Germline V gene data show CDR1 as MGHRA and CDR2 as YSYEKL. V shed 3 bases, J shed 14 bases, and the junction held 13 bases outside the gene matches. This CDR3 is CASSHLRQGAALALHF. The CDR3 DNA sequence: TGCGCCAGCAGCCATCTAAGACAGGGGGCGGCCTTGGCCCTCCACTTT.

The rearrangement links TRBV5-1 to TRBJ1-1; D is possibly TRBD1 (5 bases). The CDR3 runs to 14 residues. Germline CDR1 reads SGHRS; CDR2 reads YFSETQ. V lost 4 bases to trimming and J lost 0 bases, with 10 bases between them. The CDR3 DNA sequence: TGCGCCAGCAGCCTGGGGCTGGTGAACACTGAAGCTTTCTTT. It yields the protein CASSLGLVNTEAFF.

The chain couples TRBV5-6 to TRBJ2-3; 8 bases match TRBD2. The trim removed 4 bases at V and 2 bases at J, leaving 6 bases unmatched. In germline, CDR1 is SGHDT, CDR2 YYEEEE. This CDR3 region has 15 residues. Written as DNA, the CDR3 is TGTGCCAGCAGCCTTACTAGCGGTCCCACAGATACGCAGTATTTT. Translating gives CASSLTSGPTDTQYF.

This clone came up a few times. The genes are TRBV9 and TRBJ1-3; possibly TRBD1 for D (6 bases). V lost 3 bases, J lost 0 bases, and 7 bases lay in between. The CDR3 length is 14 residues. The V gene's germline CDR1 is SGDLS and CDR2 YYNGEE. CDR3 loop: CASSGTVSGNTIYF. The CDR3 DNA reads TGTGCCAGCAGCGGGACAGTCTCTGGAAACACCATATATTTT.

V gene TRBV6-1 combines with J gene TRBJ1-1, with D maybe TRBD1 (5 bases). From germline, CDR1 is MNHNS and CDR2 SASEGT. Trimming cost V 3 bases and J 1 base, with 9 bases left between them. The CDR3 has 14 residues. CDR3: CASSDQQENTEAFF. In nucleotides, the CDR3 is TGTGCCAGCAGTGATCAACAGGAGAACACTGAAGCTTTCTTT.

The CDR3 DNA sequence: TGTGCCAGCAGCCGGGACAGGGGCCCCGTTGGGACCGGGGAGCTGTTTTTT. Translation: CASSRDRGPVGTGELFF. J is TRBJ2-2 and V is TRBV7-9; 10 bases agree with TRBD1. Germline loops: CDR1 SEHNR, CDR2 FQNEAQ (reference sequence). CDR3 length equals 17 residues. V was pared by 5 bases and J by 5 bases, with 11 bases of the junction left unmatched.

This chain links TRBV5-4 with TRBJ2-1, with D possibly being TRBD1 (7 bases). Per germline, CDR1 SGHNT and CDR2 YYREEE (reference sequence). V shed 3 bases and J shed 7 bases, with 14 bases lying between them. The CDR3 sequence is 14 residues long. In DNA, the CDR3 is TGTGCCAGCAGCTCCCCCAGGGGGGCTAATGAGCAGTTCTTC. This encodes CASSSPRGANEQFF.

CDR3 sequence reads: CASSSQGYGYTF. The CDR3 DNA follows: TGTGCCAGCAGTTCCCAGGGATATGGCTACACCTTC. This sequence joins TRBV5-8 and TRBJ1-2, with D maybe TRBD1 (5 bases). The V gene lost 5 bases and the J gene lost 5 bases, with 10 bases spanning the gap. Germline values: CDR1 SGHTS, CDR2 YDEGEE. CDR3 size: 12 residues.